These 21 T cell receptor beta chains share one sample of origin, sequenced in a study of immune cell composition in non-small cell lung cancer. Generated by immunoSEQ multiplex PCR, the TCRdb table keeps only in-frame clones and is missing some. The sample contains 13,000 to 15,000 clones, around 85% of which appear only once. The sample comprised lung tumor tissue. These receptor sequences come from a human donor with non-small cell lung cancer.

The J gene is TRBJ2-5, the V gene TRBV14; D is undetermined. CDR1 is SGHDN, CDR2 FVKESK, per germline. This CDR3 contains 15 residues. V was trimmed by 4 bases and J by 0 bases, leaving 12 bases between them. The CDR3 spells CASSLAGAYQETQYF. DNA for the CDR3: TGTGCCAGCAGCCTAGCAGGAGCGTACCAAGAGACCCAGTACTTC.

This clone was seen only a few times. The rearrangement uses TRBV6-4 and TRBJ2-1; 8 nucleotides match TRBD2. V gave up 0 bases and J gave up 3 bases; unmatched junction bases: 4. In germline, CDR1 is MRHNA, CDR2 SNTAGT. This CDR3 is 16 amino acids long. This chain's CDR3 is CASSDSSSGDYNEQFF. CDR3 in DNA: TGTGCCAGCAGTGACTCGAGTAGCGGGGACTACAATGAGCAGTTCTTC.

The J gene is TRBJ1-4, the V gene TRBV6-1; weak D call: TRBD1 (5 bases). Trimming stripped 2 bases from V and 6 bases from J, with 13 bases between. The germline V gene has CDR1 MNHNS and CDR2 SASEGT. The CDR3 has 15 amino acids. The CDR3 DNA is TGTGCCAGCAGTGAAACCTATGGGGGGGATGAAAAACTGTTTTTT. Encoded protein: CASSETYGGDEKLFF.

This chain uses TRBV7-2 with TRBJ2-7; 16 positions match TRBD2. V lost 5 bases and J lost 9; bases outside the gene matches: 4. This CDR3 comprises 14 residues. The germline gives CDR1 SGHTA, CDR2 FQGNSA. The DNA of the CDR3 is TGTGCCAGCAGCCCGGGGACTAGCGGGGGGGGGCAGTACTTC. Encoded protein: CASSPGTSGGGQYF.

V usage is TRBV5-4 and J usage is TRBJ2-2; D gene uncertain. The CDR3 covers 13 residues. Germline-derived CDR1 and CDR2 are SGHNT and YYREEE (reference sequence). Trimming took off 1 base at V and 6 bases at J, with 7 bases between the two ends. The CDR3 nucleotides read TGTGCCAGCAGCTTGATGGGTCCCGGGGAGCTGTTTTTT. It yields the protein CASSLMGPGELFF.

The chain uses TRBV5-4 and TRBJ2-1; either TRBD1 or TRBD2 may supply D (5 bases each). CDR1 is SGHNT, CDR2 YYREEE, per germline (reference sequence). This CDR3 has 15 residues. Trimming took off 5 bases at V and 5 bases at J, with 17 bases between the two ends. The CDR3 DNA is TGTGCCAGCAGACGGTTCCCGGGACCGAACAATGAGCAGTTCTTC. This translates into CASRRFPGPNNEQFF.

This sequence joins TRBV5-1 and TRBJ1-2; D is undetermined. The CDR3 is made up of 15 amino acids. Germline V gives CDR1 SGHRS, CDR2 YFSETQ. V gave up 0 bases and J gave up 3 bases, with 12 bases separating them. For the CDR3, the DNA is TGCGCCAGCAGCTTGGTCTCCGGGTCGGACTATGGCTACACCTTC. Its translation: CASSLVSGSDYGYTF. Supplemented by reference TRBV5-1 and TRBJ1-2, the full variable domain reads KAGVTQTPRYLIKTRGQQVTLSCSPISGHRSVSWYQQTPGQGLQFLFEYFSETQRNKGNFPGRFSGRQFSNSRSEMNVSTLELGDSALYLCASSLVSGSDYGYTFGSGTRLTVV.

The chain employs TRBV11-3 and TRBJ2-1; 7 bases are a match to TRBD2. The CDR3 extends over 17 amino acids. Germline values: CDR1 SGHNT, CDR2 YENEEA. V lost 3 bases and J lost 0; bases outside the gene matches: 8. The CDR3 is CASSLDIAGSSYNEQFF. The CDR3 nucleotides are TGTGCCAGCAGCTTGGATATAGCGGGTAGCTCCTACAATGAGCAGTTCTTC.

J is TRBJ1-4 and V is TRBV5-1; 12 bases match TRBD1. V lost 5 bases, J lost 8 bases, and 10 bases stayed unmatched. This CDR3 comprises 16 residues. Germline CDR1 reads SGHRS; CDR2 reads YFSETQ. The CDR3 reads CASRSGQGASREKLFF. CDR3 DNA sequence: TGCGCCAGCAGATCGGGACAGGGGGCCTCGAGAGAAAAACTGTTTTTT.

The rearrangement joins TRBV11-2 to TRBJ2-5, with 10 bases that match TRBD2. Losses at the gene ends were 5 bases for V and 4 bases for J; bases not matched to a gene: 4. The CDR3 consists of 14 residues. Germline V gives CDR1 SGHAT, CDR2 FQNNGV. DNA for the CDR3: TGTGCCAGCAGCCCCCGACTAGCGGGAGAGACCCAGTACTTC. Amino acid sequence: CASSPRLAGETQYF.

The rearrangement uses TRBV6-5 and TRBJ2-2; TRBD2 is a possible D gene (5 bases). CDR3 length: 14 amino acids. Trimming removed 7 bases from V and 4 bases from J, with 13 bases in between. Per the germline V gene, CDR1 is MNHEY and CDR2 is SVGAGI. CDR3 region: CASTRRTGTGELFF. The DNA for the CDR3 is TGTGCCAGCACCCGGAGGACGGGCACCGGGGAGCTGTTTTTT.

The V gene is TRBV19, the J gene TRBJ2-1, with TRBD2 matching over 10 bases. J was trimmed by 5 bases and V by 3 bases; bases with no gene match: 10. Looked up from germline, CDR1 is LNHDA and CDR2 is SQIVND (reference sequence). This CDR3 comprises 17 residues. CDR3 region: CASSMLNSGRRNNEQFF. CDR3 sequence (DNA): TGTGCCAGTAGTATGTTGAATAGCGGGAGGCGAAACAATGAGCAGTTCTTC.

The genes are TRBV14 and TRBJ1-1, with a possible D match to TRBD1 (5 bases). Germline loops: CDR1 SGHDN, CDR2 FVKESK. There are 13 residues in the CDR3. V was trimmed by 6 bases and J by 4 bases, leaving 12 bases between them. The CDR3 loop is CASSFRGGTEAFF. DNA for the CDR3: TGTGCCAGCAGTTTCCGGGGGGGCACTGAAGCTTTCTTT.

The gene calls are TRBV19 and TRBJ1-4; TRBD1 agrees at 11 bases. Germline CDR1 and CDR2: LNHDA and SQIVND (reference sequence). V was clipped by 8 bases and J by 5 bases; unmatched bases: 4. The length of the CDR3 is 14 residues. DNA for the CDR3: TGTGCCAGTGGACAGGGGGCTGTGAATGAAAAACTGTTTTTT. Translated: CASGQGAVNEKLFF.

With respect to this clone: The conserved phenylalanine or tryptophan is not found at the CDR3 terminus, so this likely reflects a read error. The DNA is omitted, as the CDR3 cannot be located on it reliably, and the CDR3 follows TCRdb's listing. The chain carries TRBV4-1 and TRBJ1-1; the table's TRBD1 call for D was not verified on the DNA. A total of 14 residues make up the CDR3, ends included. Germline V lookup: CDR1 MGHRA, CDR2 YSYEKL. The CDR3 here is CASSQADNRGQIVV.

This clone was picked up a small number of times. The chain carries TRBV6-1 and TRBJ2-1; 8 bases align to TRBD1. V lost 7 bases to trimming and J lost 2 bases; unmatched junction nucleotides: 7. Germline lookup yields CDR1 MNHNS and CDR2 SASEGT. This CDR3 has 15 residues. CDR3 in amino acids: CASTLDRGTYNEQFF. The CDR3, as DNA: TGTGCCAGCACCTTAGACAGGGGCACCTACAATGAGCAGTTCTTC.

The V gene is TRBV25-1, the J gene TRBJ1-1; D is unresolved. The CDR3 runs 14 residues. V dropped 4 bases and J dropped 0 bases, with 9 bases sitting between them. Per germline, CDR1 MGHDK and CDR2 SYGVNS. The CDR3 bases are TGTGCCAGCAGTGCCGCGGGAATGAACACTGAAGCTTTCTTT. It translates to CASSAAGMNTEAFF.

The chain joins TRBV7-8 to TRBJ1-3; D ambiguous. Germline lookup yields CDR1 SGHVS and CDR2 FQNEAQ. The ends were cut back, 0 bases at V and 0 bases at J, with 3 bases in the middle. There are 14 residues in the CDR3. In DNA form, the CDR3 reads TGTGCCAGCAGCTTAGCAAGCTCTGGAAACACCATATATTTT. Protein sequence: CASSLASSGNTIYF.

This clone appeared a few times. The chain uses TRBV9 and TRBJ2-5, with TRBD1 matching over 11 bases. Trimming took 2 bases from V and 5 from J; bases not matched to a gene: 5. CDR1 and CDR2 (germline): SGDLS, YYNGEE. CDR3 size: 15 residues. The CDR3 sequence is CASSVGQGGTETQYF. The CDR3, as DNA: TGTGCCAGCAGCGTGGGACAGGGGGGTACGGAGACCCAGTACTTC.

The chain uses TRBV7-9 and TRBJ2-1; 16 nucleotides align to TRBD2. The CDR3 has 18 amino acids. Trimming took 5 bases from V and 2 from J; bases not matched to a gene: 6. Germline V gene data show CDR1 as SEHNR and CDR2 as FQNEAQ (reference sequence). DNA for the CDR3: TGTGCCAGCAGCCCCGGGACTAGCGGGAGGGCCGCCTACAATGAGCAGTTCTTC. Protein sequence: CASSPGTSGRAAYNEQFF.

This chain's CDR3 is CSAGLTNTMSRQFF. DNA for the CDR3: TGCAGCGCCGGACTAACAAATACAATGAGTCGGCAGTTCTTC. The chain carries TRBV29-1 and TRBJ2-1; D perhaps matches TRBD2 (6 bases). CDR1 is SQVTM, CDR2 ANQGSEA, per germline. V was trimmed by 7 bases and J by 12 bases, leaving 25 bases between them. The CDR3 sequence is 14 residues long.